This section outlines one TCR beta chain sequence together with its context. The CDR3 is 15 amino acids. In germline, CDR1 is SGHDT, CDR2 YYEEEE. Trimming shortened V by 6 bases and J by 5 bases, and 20 bases separated the two germline ends. Here immunoSEQ multiplex PCR was the method, and the copy in TCRdb shows in-frame clones only, minus some. This table has more than 95,000 clones, 80% to 90% appearing once. These data come from a study of cytomegalovirus exposure and HLA in healthy donors. Sequencing used PBMCs. This receptor was identified in a woman in her late teens or twenties in good health and CMV-seronegative. The J gene is TRBJ1-2, the V gene TRBV5-6, with unresolved D. CDR3 nucleotides: TGTGCCAGCACCCTGTACTCCGGTAACCTATATGGCTACACCTTC. Amino acids: CASTLYSGNLYGYTF.